Presented here are 18 T cell receptor beta chains from one specimen sequenced in a study of CD8 T cells in ankylosing spondylitis. The study's findings and limits: Made up of fewer than ten highly homologous variants, a TCR beta motif appeared characteristic of ankylosing spondylitis blood.

TCRdb re-called the 5' RACE reads with MiXCR, one entry per CDR3 protein. The sample has over 600,000 distinct CDR3 sequences; 15% to 20% are singletons. Their target antigens are unknown. Sequenced input: blood, either unsorted or a sorted T cell fraction (not recorded which). These TCRs come from a male donor with ankylosing spondylitis.

The CDR3 spells CASSRRKGSNTEAFF. CDR3 in DNA: TGTGCCAGCAGCAGGAGAAAAGGGTCGAACACTGAAGCTTTCTTT. J is TRBJ1-1 and V is TRBV21-1. TRBV21-1 is tagged as a pseudogene. The CDR3 spans 15 residues.

This clonotype was seen more than once but under ten times. This chain joins TRBV4-1 and TRBJ1-4; a weak D match, TRBD1 (5 bases). Germline V gene lookup returns CDR1 MGHRA and CDR2 YSYEKL. The CDR3 runs to 15 residues. V lost 4 bases to trimming and J lost 3 bases, with 12 bases between them. The CDR3 bases are TGCGCCAGCAGCCGGTCGGGACGGTCTAATGAAAAACTGTTTTTT. Translated, it gives CASSRSGRSNEKLFF.

This clonotype has only a few counts. The chain couples TRBV20-1 to TRBJ2-3, with D perhaps TRBD1 (5 bases). V was shortened by 0 bases and J by 2 bases, with 18 bases between the two germline ends. This CDR3 comprises 17 residues. Germline V lookup: CDR1 DFQATT, CDR2 SNEGSKA (reference sequence). The CDR3 DNA follows: TGCAGTGCTAGAGACCCGGTTGGGGCCACCTTCACAGATACGCAGTATTTT. Translated: CSARDPVGATFTDTQYF.

V and J are TRBV6-4 and TRBJ1-1; D is unresolved. This CDR3 spans 13 amino acids. Trimming removed 0 bases at V and 6 bases at J, with 8 bases between. Germline V gives CDR1 MRHNA, CDR2 SNTAGT. The CDR3 spells CASSDSRGAEAFF. CDR3 bases: TGTGCCAGCAGTGACTCGAGAGGCGCTGAAGCTTTCTTT.

This clonotype was found a few times. J is TRBJ2-3 and V is TRBV4-1; 7 nucleotides match TRBD2. The CDR3 is 18 residues long. Germline V gene data show CDR1 as MGHRA and CDR2 as YSYEKL. With V trimmed by 6 bases and J by 5 bases, 20 bases remained unmatched. The CDR3 coding sequence is TGCGCCAGCAGTTCCGACGCGGTAGTTCGCGGGAGAGGAGATACGCAGTATTTT. It codes for CASSSDAVVRGRGDTQYF.

This sequence joins TRBV3-1 and TRBJ2-7; 7 nucleotides align to TRBD2. The germline V gene has CDR1 LGHDT and CDR2 YNNKEL (reference sequence). V trimming: 2 bases; J trimming: 7 bases; junction bases outside the gene matches: 5. This CDR3 comprises 13 residues. The chain's CDR3 is CASSQTSVGEQYF. For the CDR3, the DNA is TGTGCCAGCAGCCAAACTAGCGTAGGAGAGCAGTACTTC.

This clonotype was seen just once. The rearrangement joins TRBV2 to TRBJ2-1; perhaps D is TRBD1 or TRBD2 (6 bases each). V lost 6 bases and J lost 8, with 20 bases in between. The CDR3 is 15 amino acids. The germline CDR1 and CDR2 sequences are SNHLY and FYNNEI. DNA of the CDR3: TGTGCCAGCAGCATTCCTGGCGCCGGGGGCCATGAGCAGTTCTTC. Its translation is CASSIPGAGGHEQFF. Filled out from reference TRBV2 and TRBJ2-1, the complete variable domain reads EPEVTQTPSHQVTQMGQEVILRCVPISNHLYFYWYRQILGQKVEFLVSFYNNEISEKSEIFDDQFSVERPDGSNFTLKIRSTKLEDSAMYFCASSIPGAGGHEQFFGPGTRLTVL.

This clonotype was counted a few times. The chain employs TRBV27 and TRBJ2-2; no clear D gene. The length of the CDR3 is 12 residues. V lost 5 bases, J lost 7 bases, and 8 bases lay in between. The V gene's germline CDR1 is MNHEY and CDR2 SMNVEV (reference sequence). The CDR3 DNA follows: TGTGCCAGCAGTCCCTTGGGCGGGGAGCTGTTTTTT. It is translated as CASSPLGGELFF.

This chain links TRBV7-3 with TRBJ1-2; 7 bases line up with TRBD1. CDR1 is SGHTA and CDR2 is FQGTGA in the germline V gene. The CDR3 covers 14 residues. V dropped 3 bases and J dropped 6; count of bases not matched to a gene: 7. CDR3 protein: CASSFGPTGNGYTF. The CDR3 DNA sequence: TGTGCCAGCAGCTTCGGCCCGACAGGGAATGGCTACACCTTC.

This clonotype was detected a few times. The V gene is TRBV12-3 or TRBV12-4, the J gene TRBJ2-7, with D possibly called TRBD1 or TRBD2 (6 bases each). Trimming left V 7 bases short and J 4 bases short, with 20 bases between. The CDR3 runs 15 residues. This CDR3 is CASTDEGGSMYEQYF. The CDR3 DNA follows: TGTGCCAGCACCGACGAGGGGGGTTCTATGTACGAGCAGTACTTC.

This clonotype has a handful of counts. The V call is TRBV5-1, the J call TRBJ2-7; 7 bases are shared with TRBD2. J lost 3 bases, V lost 0 bases, and 6 bases had no gene match. Germline lookup yields CDR1 SGHRS and CDR2 YFSETQ. The CDR3 is made up of 15 amino acids. In nucleotides, the CDR3 is TGCGCCAGCAGCTTGGGCGGGGGAGTCAACTACGAGCAGTACTTC. This codes for CASSLGGGVNYEQYF.

This clonotype was detected only a few times. One end of the junction fails to match germline, which may point to a read error. The chain employs TRBV7-8 and TRBJ2-1; 8 bases align to TRBD2. This CDR3 contains 12 residues. In germline, CDR1 is SGHVS, CDR2 FQNEAQ. CDR3 sequence: CASSLSSRGVVF. The CDR3 DNA reads as TGTGCCAGCAGCTTATCTTCGCGGGGGGTGGTCTTC. The full variable domain, rest sourced from reference TRBV7-8 and TRBJ2-1, is GAGVSQSPRYKVAKRGQDVALRCDPISGHVSLFWYQQALGQGPEFLTYFQNEAQLDKSGLPSDRFFAERPEGSVSTLKIQRTQQEDSAVYLCASSLSSRGVVFGPGTRLTVL.

The gene calls are TRBV6-1 and TRBJ2-1; D possibly matches TRBD1 or TRBD2 (5 bases each). This CDR3 is built from 13 residues. Trimming took 3 bases from V and 9 from J, leaving 12 bases between them. Germline CDR1 and CDR2: MNHNS and SASEGT. The CDR3 sequence is CASSDGGWGEQFF. CDR3 nucleotide sequence: TGTGCCAGCAGTGATGGGGGATGGGGTGAGCAGTTCTTC.

Only a few counts were recorded for this clonotype. The chain links TRBV27 to TRBJ2-7, with 7 positions matching TRBD2. CDR3 length: 16 amino acids. The V gene end was trimmed by 5 bases and the J gene end by 3 bases; junction bases not matched to a gene: 13. Germline CDR1 MNHEY, CDR2 SMNVEV (reference sequence). For the CDR3, the DNA is TGTGCCAGCAGTCCCACCTGGGCGGGAGCGGTCTACGAGCAGTACTTC. Translation gives CASSPTWAGAVYEQYF.

This chain links TRBV11-2 with TRBJ2-5; no definite D call. V lost 5 bases, J lost 4 bases, and 17 bases lay in between. The CDR3 runs 15 residues. Germline lookup yields CDR1 SGHAT and CDR2 FQNNGV. The CDR3 sequence is CASSTSDGVGETQYF. In DNA form, the CDR3 reads TGTGCCAGCAGCACCTCCGATGGGGTTGGAGAGACCCAGTACTTC. The variable domain in full, with the rest retrieved from reference TRBV11-2 and TRBJ2-5, is EAGVAQSPRYKIIEKRQSVAFWCNPISGHATLYWYQQILGQGPKLLIQFQNNGVVDDSQLPKDRFSAERLKGVDSTLKIQPAKLEDSAVYLCASSTSDGVGETQYFGPGTRLLVL.

This clonotype was seen only a few times. This sequence joins TRBV20-1 and TRBJ2-3, with TRBD1 matching over 9 bases. Germline V gene data show CDR1 as DFQATT and CDR2 as SNEGSKA (reference sequence). The V and J ends lost 3 bases and 5 bases, in that order; junction bases with no gene match: 12. CDR3 length equals 16 residues. The CDR3 DNA reads as TGCAGTGCTAGCGAGGGGACAGGGATTAAGTTAGATACGCAGTATTTT. This gives the protein CSASEGTGIKLDTQYF.

The chain is built from TRBV5-1 and TRBJ1-4, with a weak D call TRBD1 (6 bases). Trimming stripped 3 bases from V and 3 bases from J, with 15 bases between. The CDR3 loop spans 16 amino acids. CDR1 is SGHRS and CDR2 is YFSETQ in the germline V gene. The CDR3 sequence: CASSSTAQGSNEKLFF. The CDR3 DNA reads as TGCGCCAGCAGCTCCACCGCACAGGGATCTAATGAAAAACTGTTTTTT. The entire variable domain, with the rest obtained from reference TRBV5-1 and TRBJ1-4, is as follows: KAGVTQTPRYLIKTRGQQVTLSCSPISGHRSVSWYQQTPGQGLQFLFEYFSETQRNKGNFPGRFSGRQFSNSRSEMNVSTLELGDSALYLCASSSTAQGSNEKLFFGSGTQLSVL.

The chain is built from TRBV5-1 and TRBJ1-4; D may be TRBD1 (5 bases). The CDR3 has 17 amino acids. Germline V gene lookup returns CDR1 SGHRS and CDR2 YFSETQ. V was shortened by 0 bases and J by 1 base, with 13 bases between the two germline ends. For the CDR3, the DNA is TGCGCCAGCAGCTTGGCCGACGGGGCGGGAACTAATGAAAAACTGTTTTTT. It is translated as CASSLADGAGTNEKLFF. The full variable domain, in which reference TRBV5-1 and TRBJ1-4 provide the parts outside the CDR3, is KAGVTQTPRYLIKTRGQQVTLSCSPISGHRSVSWYQQTPGQGLQFLFEYFSETQRNKGNFPGRFSGRQFSNSRSEMNVSTLELGDSALYLCASSLADGAGTNEKLFFGSGTQLSVL.